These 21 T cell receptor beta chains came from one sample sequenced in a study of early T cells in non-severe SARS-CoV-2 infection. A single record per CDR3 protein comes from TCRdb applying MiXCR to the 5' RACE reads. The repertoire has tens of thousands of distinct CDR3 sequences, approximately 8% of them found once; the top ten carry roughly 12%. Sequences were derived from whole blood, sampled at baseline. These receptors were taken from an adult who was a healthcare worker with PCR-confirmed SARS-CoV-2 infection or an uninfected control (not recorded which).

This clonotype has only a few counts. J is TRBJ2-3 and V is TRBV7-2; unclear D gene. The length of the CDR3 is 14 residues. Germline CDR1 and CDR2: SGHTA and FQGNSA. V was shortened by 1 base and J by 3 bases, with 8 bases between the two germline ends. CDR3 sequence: CASSLGSVTDTQYF. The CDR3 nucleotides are TGTGCCAGCAGCTTAGGTTCCGTAACAGATACGCAGTATTTT.

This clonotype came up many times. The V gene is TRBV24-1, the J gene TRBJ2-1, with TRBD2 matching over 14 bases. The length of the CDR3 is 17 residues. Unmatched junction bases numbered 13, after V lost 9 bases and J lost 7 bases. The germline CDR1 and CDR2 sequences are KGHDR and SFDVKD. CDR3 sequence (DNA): TGTGCCACCTCCCCAGCCCTGGGACTAGCGGGGGAGAATGAGCAGTTCTTC. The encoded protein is CATSPALGLAGENEQFF.

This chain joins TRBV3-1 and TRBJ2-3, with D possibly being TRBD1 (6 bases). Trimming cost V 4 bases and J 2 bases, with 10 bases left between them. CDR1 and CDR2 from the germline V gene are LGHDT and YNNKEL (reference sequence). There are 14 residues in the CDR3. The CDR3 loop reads CASSRRDTTDTQYF. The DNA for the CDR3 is TGTGCCAGCAGCCGCCGGGACACCACAGATACGCAGTATTTT.

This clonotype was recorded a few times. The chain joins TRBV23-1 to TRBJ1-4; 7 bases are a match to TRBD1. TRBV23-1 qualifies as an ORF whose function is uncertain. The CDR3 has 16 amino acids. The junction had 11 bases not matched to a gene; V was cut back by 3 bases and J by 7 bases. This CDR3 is CASSQPPTGLSEKLFF. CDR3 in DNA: TGCGCCAGCAGTCAGCCCCCGACAGGGTTAAGTGAAAAACTGTTTTTT.

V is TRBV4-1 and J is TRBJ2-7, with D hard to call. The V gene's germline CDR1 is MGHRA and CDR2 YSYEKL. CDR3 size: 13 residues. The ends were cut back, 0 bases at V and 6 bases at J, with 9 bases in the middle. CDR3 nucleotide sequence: TGCGCCAGCAGCCAAGATTTGCACATCGAGCAGTACTTC. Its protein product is CASSQDLHIEQYF.

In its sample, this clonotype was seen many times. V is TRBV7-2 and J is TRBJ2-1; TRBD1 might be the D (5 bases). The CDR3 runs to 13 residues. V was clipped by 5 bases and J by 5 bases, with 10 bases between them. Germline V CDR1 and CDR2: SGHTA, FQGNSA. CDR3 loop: CASSTRQHNEQFF. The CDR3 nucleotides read TGTGCCAGCAGCACACGACAGCACAATGAGCAGTTCTTC.

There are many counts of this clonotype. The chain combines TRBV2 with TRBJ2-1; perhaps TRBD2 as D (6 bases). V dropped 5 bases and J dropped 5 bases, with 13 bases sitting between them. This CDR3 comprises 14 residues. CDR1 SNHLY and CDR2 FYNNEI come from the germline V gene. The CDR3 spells CASSRSGYNNEQFF. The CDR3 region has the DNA TGTGCCAGCAGTCGTAGCGGCTATAACAATGAGCAGTTCTTC.

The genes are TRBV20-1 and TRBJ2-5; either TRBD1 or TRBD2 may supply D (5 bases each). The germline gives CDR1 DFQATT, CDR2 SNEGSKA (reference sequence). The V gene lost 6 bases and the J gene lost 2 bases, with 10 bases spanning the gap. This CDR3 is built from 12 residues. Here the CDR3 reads CSASWGQETQYF. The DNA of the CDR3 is TGCAGTGCCAGTTGGGGGCAAGAGACCCAGTACTTC.

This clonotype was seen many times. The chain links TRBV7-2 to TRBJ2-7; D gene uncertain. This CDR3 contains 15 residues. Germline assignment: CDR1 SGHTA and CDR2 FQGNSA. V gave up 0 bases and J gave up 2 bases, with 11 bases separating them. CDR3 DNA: TGTGCCAGCAGCTTAGCGCTAAATGGCCCCTACGAGCAGTACTTC. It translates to CASSLALNGPYEQYF.

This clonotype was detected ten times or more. The CDR3 loop is CASSSRGPGDYGYTF. The CDR3 DNA reads TGTGCCAGCAGTTCCCGGGGCCCGGGAGACTATGGCTACACCTTC. The V gene is TRBV12-3 or TRBV12-4, the J gene TRBJ1-2, with D maybe TRBD1 (5 bases). CDR3 length: 15 amino acids. Trimming left V 4 bases short and J 3 bases short, with 15 bases between.

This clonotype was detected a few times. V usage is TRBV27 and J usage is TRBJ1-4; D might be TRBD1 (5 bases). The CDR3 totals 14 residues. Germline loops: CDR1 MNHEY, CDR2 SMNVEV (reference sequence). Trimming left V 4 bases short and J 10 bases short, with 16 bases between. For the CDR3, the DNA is TGTGCCAGCAGTTATGGAAAACAGGAAGGAAAACTGTTTTTT. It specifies CASSYGKQEGKLFF.

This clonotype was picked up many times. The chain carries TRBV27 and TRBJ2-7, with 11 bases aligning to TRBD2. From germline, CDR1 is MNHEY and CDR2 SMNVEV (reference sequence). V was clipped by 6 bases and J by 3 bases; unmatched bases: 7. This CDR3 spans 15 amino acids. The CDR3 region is CASRVAGGTHYEQYF. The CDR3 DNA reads TGTGCCAGCAGAGTAGCGGGGGGGACGCACTACGAGCAGTACTTC.

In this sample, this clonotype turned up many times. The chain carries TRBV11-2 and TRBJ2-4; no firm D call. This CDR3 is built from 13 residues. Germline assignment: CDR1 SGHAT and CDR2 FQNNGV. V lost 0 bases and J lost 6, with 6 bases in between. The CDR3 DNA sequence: TGTGCCAGCAGCTTAGACCTGCTAAACATTCAGTACTTC. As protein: CASSLDLLNIQYF.

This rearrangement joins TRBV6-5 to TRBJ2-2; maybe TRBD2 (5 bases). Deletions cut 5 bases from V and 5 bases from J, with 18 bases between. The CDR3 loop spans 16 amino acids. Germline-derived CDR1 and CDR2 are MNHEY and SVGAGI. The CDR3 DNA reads TGTGCCAGCAGTAGTGGACTCGTGACATTTACCGGGGAGCTGTTTTTT. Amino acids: CASSSGLVTFTGELFF.

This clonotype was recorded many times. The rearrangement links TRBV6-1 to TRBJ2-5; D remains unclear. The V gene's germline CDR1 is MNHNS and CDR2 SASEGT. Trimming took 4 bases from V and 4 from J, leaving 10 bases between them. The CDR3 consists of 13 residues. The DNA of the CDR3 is TGTGCCAGCAGTGGCATTGACGGAGAGACCCAGTACTTC. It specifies CASSGIDGETQYF.

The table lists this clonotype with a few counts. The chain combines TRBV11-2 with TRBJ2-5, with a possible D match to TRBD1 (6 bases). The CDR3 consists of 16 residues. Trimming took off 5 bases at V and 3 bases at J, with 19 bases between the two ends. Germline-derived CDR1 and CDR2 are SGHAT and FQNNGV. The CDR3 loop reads CASSPGTSIREETQYF. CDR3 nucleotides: TGTGCCAGCAGCCCAGGGACATCAATCCGGGAAGAGACCCAGTACTTC. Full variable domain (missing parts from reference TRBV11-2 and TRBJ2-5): EAGVAQSPRYKIIEKRQSVAFWCNPISGHATLYWYQQILGQGPKLLIQFQNNGVVDDSQLPKDRFSAERLKGVDSTLKIQPAKLEDSAVYLCASSPGTSIREETQYFGPGTRLLVL.

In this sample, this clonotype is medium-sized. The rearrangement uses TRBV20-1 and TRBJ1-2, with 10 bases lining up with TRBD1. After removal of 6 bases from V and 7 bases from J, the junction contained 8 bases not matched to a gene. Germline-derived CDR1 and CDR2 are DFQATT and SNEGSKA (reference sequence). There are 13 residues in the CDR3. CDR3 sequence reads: CSATGQGRSGYTF. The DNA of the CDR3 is TGCAGTGCAACGGGACAGGGGCGCAGTGGCTACACCTTC.

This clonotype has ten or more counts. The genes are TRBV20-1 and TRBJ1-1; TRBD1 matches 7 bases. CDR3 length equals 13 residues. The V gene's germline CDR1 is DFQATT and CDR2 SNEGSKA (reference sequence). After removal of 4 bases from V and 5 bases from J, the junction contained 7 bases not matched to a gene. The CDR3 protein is CSAIDRDITEAFF. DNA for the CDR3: TGCAGTGCTATAGACAGGGACATTACTGAAGCTTTCTTT.

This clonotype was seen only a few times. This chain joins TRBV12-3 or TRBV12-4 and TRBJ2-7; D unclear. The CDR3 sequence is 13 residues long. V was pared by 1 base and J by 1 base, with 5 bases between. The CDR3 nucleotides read TGTGCCAGCAGTTTAGAACAGTCCTACGAGCAGTACTTC. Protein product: CASSLEQSYEQYF.

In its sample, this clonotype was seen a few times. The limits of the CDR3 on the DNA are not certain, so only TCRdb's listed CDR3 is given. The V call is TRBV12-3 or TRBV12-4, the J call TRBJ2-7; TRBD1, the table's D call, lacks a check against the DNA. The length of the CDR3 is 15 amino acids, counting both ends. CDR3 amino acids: CASSLVGTGASFLHF.

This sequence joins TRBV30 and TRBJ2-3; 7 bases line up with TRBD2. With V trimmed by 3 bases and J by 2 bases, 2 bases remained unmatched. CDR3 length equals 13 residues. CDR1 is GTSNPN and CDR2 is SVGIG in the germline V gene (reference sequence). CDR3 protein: CAWRLAPTDTQYF. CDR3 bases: TGTGCCTGGAGACTAGCGCCCACAGATACGCAGTATTTT.